The present T cell receptor beta chain was sequenced within a study of cytomegalovirus exposure and HLA in healthy donors. As to this clone: Its target is unknown.

Study-wide results and limits: In a later analysis, at a false discovery rate of 0.05, about 16,000 TCR beta sequences matched HLA alleles. Presence/absence analysis assumed near-uniform sequencing depth across donors. Earlier results showed most TCR beta V segments being productive about 87% or about 30% of the time.

PCR was performed using 60 Vbeta and 13 Jbeta primers. Produced via immunoSEQ multiplex PCR; TCRdb's table is partial and in-frame only. The data hold around 190,000 clones, with 81% observed a single time. The TCR comes from a man between 18 and 35 years old in good health and CMV-seronegative. Sequencing used PBMCs.

The DNA for the CDR3 is TGTGCCAGCAGCCCCCGACTAGCGGGAGGTGGCTACGAGCAGTACTTC. Encoded protein: CASSPRLAGGGYEQYF. V is TRBV13 and J is TRBJ2-7, with 13 positions matching TRBD2. Trimming at V came to 5 bases and at J to 3 bases, leaving 7 bases not matched to a gene. This CDR3 is built from 16 residues. Germline V gene lookup returns CDR1 PRHDT and CDR2 FYEKMQ (reference sequence).